Presented here are 12 T cell receptor beta chains from one specimen sequenced in a study of T cell responses to AZD1222 COVID-19 vaccine. Sequenced by immunoSEQ multiplex PCR; TCRdb stores in-frame clones only, minus some. The sample has about 110,000 clones, roughly 90% seen once; the top ten hold 10% to 15%. The specimen was peripheral blood, collected on day 0 of MenACWY control vaccination. Receptor source: an adult in good health.

V is TRBV6-6 and J is TRBJ2-7; 10 nucleotides align to TRBD1. The CDR3 covers 18 residues. The germline V gene has CDR1 MNHNY and CDR2 SVGAGI (reference sequence). The trim removed 5 bases at V and 3 bases at J, leaving 16 bases unmatched. In nucleotides, the CDR3 is TGTGCCAGCAGTCCCCGGGACAGGGGCACCTTTAGAATCTACGAGCAGTACTTC. Amino acid sequence: CASSPRDRGTFRIYEQYF.

V is TRBV9 and J is TRBJ2-3, with 10 bases matching TRBD2. Unmatched junction bases numbered 9, after V lost 5 bases and J lost 6 bases. The CDR3 has 15 amino acids. Germline V gene data show CDR1 as SGDLS and CDR2 as YYNGEE. CDR3 DNA: TGTGCCAGCAGTGATAGCGGGGGGCAGACGGATACGCAGTATTTT. Its translation: CASSDSGGQTDTQYF.

The rearrangement links TRBV28 to TRBJ1-5; D is possibly TRBD1 (5 bases). Germline CDR1 reads MDHEN; CDR2 reads SYDVKM. This CDR3 comprises 15 residues. Trimming stripped 6 bases from V and 2 bases from J, with 14 bases between. DNA for the CDR3: TGTGCCAGCAGGGGAAGGGGCCTGGGCAATCAGCCCCAGCATTTT. This gives the protein CASRGRGLGNQPQHF.

The chain has TRBV29-1 and TRBJ2-7, with D perhaps matching TRBD1 or TRBD2 (6 bases each). V was pared by 5 bases and J by 0 bases, with 11 bases between. Germline-derived CDR1 and CDR2 are SQVTM and ANQGSEA. The CDR3 has 13 residues. Here the CDR3 reads CSVRGTSSYEQYF. As DNA, the CDR3 is TGCAGCGTTCGGGGGACAAGCTCCTACGAGCAGTACTTC.

J is TRBJ2-5 and V is TRBV3-1 (or the pseudogene TRBV3-2), with 8 bases identical to TRBD2. After removal of 0 bases from V and 7 bases from J, the junction contained 16 bases not matched to a gene. The length of the CDR3 is 18 residues. Per germline, CDR1 LGHDT and CDR2 YNNKEL (reference sequence). This CDR3 is CASSQEYYRGGGFGTQYF. In DNA, the CDR3 is TGTGCCAGCAGCCAAGAATATTACCGGGGGGGCGGTTTCGGGACCCAGTACTTC.

This sequence joins TRBV19 and TRBJ1-4; TRBD1 might be the D (6 bases). Trimming pared 6 bases from V and 6 bases from J, leaving 17 bases between. Germline assignment: CDR1 LNHDA and CDR2 SQIVND (reference sequence). This CDR3 spans 15 amino acids. CDR3 DNA sequence: TGTGCCAGTAGCCTTACAGGGAGAGGATATGAAAAACTGTTTTTT. Its protein is CASSLTGRGYEKLFF.

This clone was counted a few times. This chain links TRBV23-1 with TRBJ2-7; D is perhaps TRBD2 (6 bases). TRBV23-1 is placed among ORFs of uncertain function. The CDR3 has 16 residues. V lost 6 bases to trimming and J lost 0 bases, with 18 bases between them. The CDR3 DNA reads as TGCGCCAGCAGATATCGGGACTCGCTCATCTCCTACGAGCAGTACTTC. This codes for CASRYRDSLISYEQYF.

The chain links TRBV6-2 or TRBV6-3 to TRBJ2-5; D gene ambiguous. This CDR3 spans 14 amino acids. Germline CDR1 is MNHEY and CDR2 is SVGEGT. V was trimmed by 3 bases and J by 2 bases, leaving 10 bases between them. The CDR3 region is CASSYGTEQETQYF. The DNA of the CDR3 is TGTGCCAGCAGTTATGGCACGGAACAAGAGACCCAGTACTTC.

The chain links TRBV19 to TRBJ2-2; 7 nucleotides line up with TRBD1. Germline V gene sequence: CDR1 LNHDA, CDR2 SQIVND (reference sequence). V lost 4 bases to trimming and J lost 4 bases; unmatched junction nucleotides: 3. The CDR3 extends over 14 amino acids. CDR3 DNA: TGTGCCAGTAGTAACCGGGACAGCACCGGGGAGCTGTTTTTT. Translated, it gives CASSNRDSTGELFF. Looking up the rest from reference TRBV19 and TRBJ2-2 gives the full variable domain: DGGITQSPKYLFRKEGQNVTLSCEQNLNHDAMYWYRQDPGQGLRLIYYSQIVNDFQKGDIAEGYSVSREKKESFPLTVTSAQKNPTAFYLCASSNRDSTGELFFGEGSRLTVL.

The CDR3 sequence is CASSLPTDPGYGYTF. CDR3 nucleotide sequence: TGTGCCAGCAGTCTCCCTACAGATCCCGGCTATGGCTACACCTTC. This rearrangement joins TRBV28 to TRBJ1-2; D remains ambiguous. This CDR3 region has 15 residues. CDR1 and CDR2 from the germline V gene are MDHEN and SYDVKM. Trimming shortened V by 5 bases and J by 4 bases, and 17 bases separated the two germline ends.

The rearrangement uses TRBV5-6 and TRBJ1-6; D uncertain. Germline CDR1 SGHDT, CDR2 YYEEEE. V was pared by 4 bases and J by 8 bases, with 10 bases between. The CDR3 is 13 amino acids. Written as DNA, the CDR3 is TGTGCCAGCAGCGGCACGAGGGATTCACCCCTCCACTTT. Its translation: CASSGTRDSPLHF.

This clone occurred a few times. The chain is built from TRBV7-2 and TRBJ1-6; D is unresolved. V gave up 5 bases and J gave up 7 bases, with 9 bases separating them. Germline-derived CDR1 and CDR2 are SGHTA and FQGNSA. This CDR3 is 13 amino acids long. Here the CDR3 reads CASSARLNSPLHF. CDR3 in DNA: TGTGCCAGCAGCGCACGATTGAATTCACCCCTCCACTTT. The whole variable domain, filled in from reference TRBV7-2 and TRBJ1-6, reads GAGVSQSPSNKVTEKGKDVELRCDPISGHTALYWYRQSLGQGLEFLIYFQGNSAPDKSGLPSDRFSAERTGGSVSTLTIQRTQQEDSAVYLCASSARLNSPLHFGNGTRLTVT.